The sequence of this T cell receptor (beta chain) was determined in a study of regulatory T cells in long-lasting Graves disease. General study points: Persistent disease preferred TRBV28, TRBJ1-2 and TRBJ2-5. Shared public clonotypes totalled 2,741 in persistent patients, compared with over 800 in new patients. Persistent Graves' patients had lower TCR diversity than newly diagnosed ones.

Arm-PCR of CDR3 regions with iRepertoire HTBI primers generated TCR beta libraries. A single record per CDR3 protein comes from TCRdb applying MiXCR to the multiplex PCR reads. The sample lists around 400,000 distinct CDR3 sequences, approximately 12% occurring once. As for time point: newly diagnosed GD, antithyroid drugs for less than 3 months. Isolated PBMC RNA provided the starting material for the TCR library. The germline V gene encodes CDR1 MNHNS and CDR2 SASEGT. CDR3 length: 10 amino acids. In its sample, this clonotype was seen many times. The antigen remains unidentified. These data also formed part of another study, on T cells in Graves' hyperthyroidism and ophthalmopathy. That paper notes: In the blood, most expanded thyroid clonotypes above 0.001 appeared as well.

The V call is TRBV6-1, the J call TRBJ2-6; D gene ambiguous. The receptor was isolated from a woman between 18 and 29 years old with Graves disease. This specimen was peripheral blood mononuclear cells (PBMCs), taken at new diagnosis, from a patient treated with antithyroid drugs. CDR3 sequence: CVSGANVLTF. In DNA form, the CDR3 reads TGTGTCTCTGGGGCCAACGTCCTGACTTTC.